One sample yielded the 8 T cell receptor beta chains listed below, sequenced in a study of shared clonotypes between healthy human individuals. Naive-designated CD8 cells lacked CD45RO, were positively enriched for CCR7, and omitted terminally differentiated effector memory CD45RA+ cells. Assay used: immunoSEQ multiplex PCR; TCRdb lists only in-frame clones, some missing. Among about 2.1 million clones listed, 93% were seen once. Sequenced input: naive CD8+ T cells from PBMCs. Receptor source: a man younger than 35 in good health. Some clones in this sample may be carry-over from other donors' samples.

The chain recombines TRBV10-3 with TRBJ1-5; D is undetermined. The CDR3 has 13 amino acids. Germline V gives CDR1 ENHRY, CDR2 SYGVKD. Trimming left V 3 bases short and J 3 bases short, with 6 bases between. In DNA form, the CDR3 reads TGTGCCATCAGTGATCCGTCCAATCAGCCCCAGCATTTT. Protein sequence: CAISDPSNQPQHF.

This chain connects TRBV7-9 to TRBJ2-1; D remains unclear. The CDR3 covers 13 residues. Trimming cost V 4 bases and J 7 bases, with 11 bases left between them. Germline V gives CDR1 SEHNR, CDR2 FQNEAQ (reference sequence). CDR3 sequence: CASSSLLRNEQFF. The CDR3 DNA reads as TGTGCCAGCAGCTCCCTTCTTAGGAATGAGCAGTTCTTC.

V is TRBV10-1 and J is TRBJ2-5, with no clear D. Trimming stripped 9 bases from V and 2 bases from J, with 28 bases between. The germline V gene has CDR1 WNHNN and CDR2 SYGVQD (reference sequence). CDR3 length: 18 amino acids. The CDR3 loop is CARTTLTRWGLYQETQYF. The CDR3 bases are TGCGCCAGGACAACCCTGACACGATGGGGATTGTATCAAGAGACCCAGTACTTC.

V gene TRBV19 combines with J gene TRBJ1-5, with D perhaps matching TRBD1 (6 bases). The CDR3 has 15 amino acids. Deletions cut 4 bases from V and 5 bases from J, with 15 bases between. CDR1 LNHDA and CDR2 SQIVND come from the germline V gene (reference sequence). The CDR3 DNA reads TGTGCCAGTAGTACGGGCCCTGACAGGTATCAGCCCCAGCATTTT. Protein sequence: CASSTGPDRYQPQHF.

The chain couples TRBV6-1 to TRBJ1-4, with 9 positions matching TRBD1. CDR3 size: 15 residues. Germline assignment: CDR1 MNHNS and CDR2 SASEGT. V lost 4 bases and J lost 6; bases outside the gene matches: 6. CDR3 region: CASSVPGQGYEKLFF. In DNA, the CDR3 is TGTGCCAGCAGTGTACCGGGACAGGGTTATGAAAAACTGTTTTTT.

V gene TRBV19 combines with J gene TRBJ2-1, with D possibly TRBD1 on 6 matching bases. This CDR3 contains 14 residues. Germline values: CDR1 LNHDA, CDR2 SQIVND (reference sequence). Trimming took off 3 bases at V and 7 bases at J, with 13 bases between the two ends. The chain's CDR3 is CASSIPGVGNEQFF. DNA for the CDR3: TGTGCCAGTAGTATCCCAGGGGTCGGGAATGAGCAGTTCTTC.

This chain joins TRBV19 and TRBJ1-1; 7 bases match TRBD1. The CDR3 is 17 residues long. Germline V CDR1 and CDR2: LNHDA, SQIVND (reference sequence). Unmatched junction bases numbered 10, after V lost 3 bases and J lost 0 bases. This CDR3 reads CASSMGVDRLLNTEAFF. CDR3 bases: TGTGCCAGTAGTATGGGGGTGGACAGGCTACTGAACACTGAAGCTTTCTTT.

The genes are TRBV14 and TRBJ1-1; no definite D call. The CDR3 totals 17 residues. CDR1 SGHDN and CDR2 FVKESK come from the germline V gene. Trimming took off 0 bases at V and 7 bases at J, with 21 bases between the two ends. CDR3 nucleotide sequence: TGTGCCAGCAGCCAAGATTGGGGATCGGAGCTTACCCTTGAAGCTTTCTTT. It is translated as CASSQDWGSELTLEAFF.